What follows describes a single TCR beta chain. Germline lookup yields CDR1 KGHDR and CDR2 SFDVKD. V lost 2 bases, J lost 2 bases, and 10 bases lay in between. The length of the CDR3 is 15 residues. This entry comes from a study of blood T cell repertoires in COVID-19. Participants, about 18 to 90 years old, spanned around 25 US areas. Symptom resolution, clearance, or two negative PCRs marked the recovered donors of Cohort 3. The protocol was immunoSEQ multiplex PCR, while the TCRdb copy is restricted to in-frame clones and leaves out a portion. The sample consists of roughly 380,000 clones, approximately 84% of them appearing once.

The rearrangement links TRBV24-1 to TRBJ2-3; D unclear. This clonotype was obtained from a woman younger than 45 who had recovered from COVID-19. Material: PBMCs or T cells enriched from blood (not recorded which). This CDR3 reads CATSDSQTFTDTQYF. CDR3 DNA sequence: TGTGCCACCAGTGATTCACAGACCTTCACAGATACGCAGTATTTT.